The TCR beta chain described here comes from a study of prognosis after radiotherapy for stage I lung cancer. Study-level information: Each patient with non-small cell lung cancer was deemed medically inoperable.

This clonotype was seen many times. CDR1 and CDR2 from the germline V gene are MNHEY and SVGEGT. CDR3 length: 15 amino acids. Unmatched junction bases numbered 4, after V lost 6 bases and J lost 0 bases. With two time points in the design, roughly 5.7 milliliters of peripheral blood were drawn at each one. Two rounds of multiplex PCR amplified TCR beta CDR3 from genomic DNA. Initially, in first-round PCR, primers specific to each TRBV and TRBJ gene were used. In TCRdb, the multiplex PCR reads were re-called with MiXCR into one record per CDR3 protein. The table lists 25,000 to 35,000 distinct CDR3 sequences, roughly 49% of them singletons.

The material was PBMCs, obtained before or after stereotactic body radiation therapy (not recorded which). The TCR was taken from a donor at least 50 years old with non-small cell lung cancer. The chain links TRBV6-2 or TRBV6-3 to TRBJ2-1; 8 bases are shared with TRBD2. As DNA, the CDR3 is TGTGCCAGCAGCTTACTAGCGGTCTCCTACAATGAGCAGTTCTTC. Amino acid sequence: CASSLLAVSYNEQFF.